This T cell receptor (beta chain) was identified during a study of blood T cell repertoires in COVID-19. Across the study: PBMCs, B-cell-depleted T cells, or T cells provided the cDNA or gDNA that made up the material.

TCRdb keeps only in-frame clones here, not all; method: immunoSEQ multiplex PCR. The table records tens of thousands of clones, 89% of them present only once. In germline, CDR1 is LNHNV, CDR2 YYDKDF (reference sequence). This CDR3 has 14 amino acids. V shed 3 bases and J shed 5 bases, with 13 bases lying between them. The chain employs TRBV15 and TRBJ2-5, with D perhaps matching TRBD1 (6 bases). The clonotype comes from a human donor in a cohort sampled during active COVID-19. Sequencing used peripheral blood. CDR3 coding DNA: TGTGCCACCAGCAGGGCACAGGGCCTCGAGACCCAGTACTTC. It translates to CATSRAQGLETQYF.